A selection of T cell receptor beta chains follows, all from one sample in a study of vaccination and CD4 T cells after COVID-19. Their cognate antigens are unknown. TCRdb re-called the PCR reads with MiXCR, one entry per CDR3 protein. The table has about 20,000 distinct CDR3 sequences, 40% to 55% seen once. Sequencing used CD4+ T cells from blood, cultured in vitro, obtained after SARS-CoV-2 vaccination. These receptor sequences come from a human donor who had recovered from COVID-19. Each CDR3 is given with its conserved first and last residue. D genes are given only for firm matches. A row's size may be missing; if present it is once, few, many or a size class.

TRBV7-2	-	TRBJ1-1	few	CASSLGTLTEAFF	TGTGCCAGCAGCTTAGGGACACTCACTGAAGCTTTCTTT
TRBV27	TRBD2	TRBJ2-7	-	CASSLEALAGVSYEQYF	TGTGCCAGCAGTCTGGAGGCTCTAGCGGGCGTATCCTACGAGCAGTACTTC
TRBV5-1	-	TRBJ1-2	-	CASSFGGDYGYTF	TGCGCCAGCAGCTTCGGAGGTGACTATGGCTACACCTTC
TRBV6-2/TRBV6-3	-	TRBJ1-2	few	CASRENWGGYTF	TGTGCCAGCAGAGAGAACTGGGGTGGCTACACCTTC
TRBV7-8	TRBD1	TRBJ1-1	-	CASSPEQGVNTEAFF	TGTGCCAGCAGCCCGGAACAGGGGGTGAACACTGAAGCTTTCTTT
TRBV27	-	TRBJ1-2	few	CASSQTKGNDNGYTF	TGTGCCAGCAGTCAAACCAAGGGGAATGACAATGGCTACACCTTC
TRBV4-1	TRBD1	TRBJ1-6	large	CASSLLDRGGDSPLHF	TGCGCCAGCAGCCTACTAGACAGGGGAGGGGATTCACCCCTCCACTTT
TRBV10-3	-	TRBJ2-7	once	CAISHPGTSNEQYF	TGTGCCATCAGTCACCCCGGGACCTCGAACGAGCAGTACTTC
TRBV20-1	-	TRBJ1-2	few	CRGTGPANYGYTF	TGCAGGGGGACGGGGCCGGCCAACTATGGCTACACCTTC
TRBV20-1	TRBD1	TRBJ2-3	-	CSARSTGDANTQYF	TGCAGTGCTAGGTCCACAGGGGATGCGAATACGCAGTATTTT